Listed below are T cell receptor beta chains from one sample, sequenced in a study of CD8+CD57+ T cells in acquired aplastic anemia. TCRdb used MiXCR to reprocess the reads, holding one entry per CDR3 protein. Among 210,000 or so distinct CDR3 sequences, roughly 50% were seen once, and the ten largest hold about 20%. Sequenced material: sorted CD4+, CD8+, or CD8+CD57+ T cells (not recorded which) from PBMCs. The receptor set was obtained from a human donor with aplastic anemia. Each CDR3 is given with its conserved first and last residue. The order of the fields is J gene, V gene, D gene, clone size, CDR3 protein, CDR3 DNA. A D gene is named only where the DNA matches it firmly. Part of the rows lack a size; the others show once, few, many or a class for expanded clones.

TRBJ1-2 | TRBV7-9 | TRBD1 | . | CASSSGQGAFDGYTF | TGTGCCAGCAGCTCGGGACAGGGGGCCTTTGATGGCTACACCTTC
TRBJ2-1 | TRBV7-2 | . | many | CASSLEGDPYNEQFF | TGTGCCAGCAGCTTAGAGGGGGACCCTTACAATGAGCAGTTCTTC
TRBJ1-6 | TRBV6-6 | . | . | CASSPGGASYNSPLHF | TGTGCCAGCAGTCCCGGGGGCGCGTCCTATAATTCACCCCTCCACTTT
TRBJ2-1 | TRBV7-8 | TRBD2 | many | CASRDEGTSGHHYNEQFF | TGTGCCAGCCGAGATGAGGGGACTAGCGGTCACCACTACAATGAGCAGTTCTTC
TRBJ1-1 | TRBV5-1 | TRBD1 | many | CASSATGGGEAFF | TGCGCCAGCAGCGCCACAGGGGGCGGGGAAGCTTTCTTT
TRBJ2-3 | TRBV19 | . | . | CASTSGDVGINTDTQYF | TGTGCCAGTACCTCGGGTGACGTGGGGATTAACACAGATACGCAGTATTTT
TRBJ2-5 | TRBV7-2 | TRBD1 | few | CASSNRGGETQYF | TGTGCCAGCAGCAACAGGGGCGGAGAGACCCAGTACTTC
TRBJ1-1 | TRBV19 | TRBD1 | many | CATYRGTNTEAFF | TGTGCCACTTACAGGGGGACGAACACTGAAGCTTTCTTT
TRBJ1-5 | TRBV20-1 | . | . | CSAGRSNQPQHF | TGCAGTGCAGGACGTAGCAATCAGCCCCAGCATTTT
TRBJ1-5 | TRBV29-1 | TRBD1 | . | CSVDSGQGQGIQPQHF | TGCAGCGTTGACTCTGGACAGGGACAGGGAATTCAGCCCCAGCATTTT
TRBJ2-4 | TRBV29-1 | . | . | CSVEAGWGKNIQYF | TGCAGCGTTGAAGCGGGATGGGGCAAAAACATTCAGTACTTC
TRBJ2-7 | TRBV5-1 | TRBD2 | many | CASSNLLGEGYEQYF | TGCGCCAGCAGCAATCTGCTGGGGGAGGGCTACGAGCAGTACTTC
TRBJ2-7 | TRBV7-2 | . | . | CASSQDSVNYEQYF | TGTGCCAGCAGCCAAGACAGTGTGAACTACGAGCAGTACTTC
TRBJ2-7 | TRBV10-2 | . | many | CASTGDSYEQYF | TGCGCCAGCACAGGGGACTCCTACGAGCAGTACTTC
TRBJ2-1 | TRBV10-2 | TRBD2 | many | CASRVGAGALNEQFF | TGCGCCAGCAGGGTAGGAGCGGGGGCCCTCAATGAGCAGTTCTTC
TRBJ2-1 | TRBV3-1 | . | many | CASSQGFRETYNEQFF | TGTGCCAGCAGCCAAGGATTCAGGGAGACCTACAATGAGCAGTTCTTC
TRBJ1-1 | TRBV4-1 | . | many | CASSQVNMGLRNTEAFF | TGCGCCAGCAGCCAAGTGAATATGGGGTTACGGAACACTGAAGCTTTCTTT
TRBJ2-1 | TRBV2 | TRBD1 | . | CASSADRDKFF | TGTGCCAGCAGTGCGGACAGGGATAAGTTCTTC
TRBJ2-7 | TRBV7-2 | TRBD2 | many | CASSFGLAESYEQYF | TGTGCCAGCAGCTTTGGGCTAGCGGAGAGCTACGAGCAGTACTTC
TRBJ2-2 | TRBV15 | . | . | CATSRGGWGATGELSW | TGTGCCACCAGCAGAGGAGGGTGGGGGGCTACCGGGGAGCTGTCTTGG
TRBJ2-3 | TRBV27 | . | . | CAISEQSEDTQCF | TGTGCCATCAGTGAACAGTCGGAGGATACGCAGTGTTTT
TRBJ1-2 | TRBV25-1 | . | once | CASMGGCGYTF | TGTGCCAGTATGGGTGGTTGTGGCTACACCTTC
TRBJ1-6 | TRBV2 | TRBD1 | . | CASSDEQGARSPLHF | TGTGCCAGCAGCGACGAACAGGGGGCTCGGTCACCCCTCCACTTT
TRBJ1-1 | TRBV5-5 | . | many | CASSLNRDTEAFF | TGTGCCAGCAGCTTAAACAGGGACACTGAAGCTTTCTTT
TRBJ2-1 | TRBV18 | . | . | CASSPLGPGTYNEQFF | TGTGCCAGCTCACCACTTGGGCCAGGCACTTACAATGAGCAGTTCTTC
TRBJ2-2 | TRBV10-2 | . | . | CASSGTGPGSGELFF | TGCGCCAGCAGTGGGACTGGACCGGGGTCCGGGGAGCTGTTTTTT
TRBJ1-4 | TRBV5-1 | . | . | CASSSGSRAEEKLFF | TGCGCCAGCAGCTCGGGGTCGAGGGCGGAAGAAAAACTGTTTTTT
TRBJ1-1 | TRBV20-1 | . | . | CSARDPGTKAFF | TGCAGTGCTAGGGATCCGGGTACCAAAGCTTTCTTT
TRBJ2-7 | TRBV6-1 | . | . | CASEGGESSYEQYF | TGTGCCAGCGAGGGTGGCGAGAGCTCCTACGAGCAGTACTTC
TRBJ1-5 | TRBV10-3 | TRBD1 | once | CAISESTGATQPQHF | TGTGCCATCAGTGAGTCCACAGGGGCAACACAGCCCCAGCATTTT
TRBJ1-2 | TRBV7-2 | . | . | CASRDDQGTNYGYTF | TGTGCCAGCAGGGATGATCAGGGAACTAACTATGGCTACACCTTC
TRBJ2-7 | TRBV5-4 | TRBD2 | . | CASSLVAGKTLYEQYF | TGTGCCAGCAGCTTGGTAGCGGGGAAGACGCTCTACGAGCAGTACTTC
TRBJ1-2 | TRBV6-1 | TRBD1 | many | CASSEGRGRGRDGYTF | TGTGCCAGCAGTGAAGGTCGGGGCAGGGGGCGGGATGGCTACACCTTC
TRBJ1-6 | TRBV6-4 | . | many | CASSEDIGRSPLHF | TGTGCCAGCAGTGAGGACATTGGGCGATCACCCCTCCACTTT
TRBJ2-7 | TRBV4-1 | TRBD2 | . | CASSGERGVGYEQYF | TGCGCCAGCAGCGGAGAGCGGGGGGTGGGTTACGAGCAGTACTTC
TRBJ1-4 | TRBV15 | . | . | CATSGGRDIATNEKLFF | TGTGCCACCAGCGGGGGACGGGACATTGCAACTAATGAAAAACTGTTTTTT
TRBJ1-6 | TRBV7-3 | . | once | CASSSRGINNSPLHF | TGTGCCAGCAGCTCGCGCGGGATTAACAATTCACCCCTCCACTTT
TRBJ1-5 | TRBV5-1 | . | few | CASSLAQDRPQHF | TGCGCCAGCAGCTTGGCCCAGGATCGGCCCCAGCATTTT
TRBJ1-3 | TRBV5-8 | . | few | CASSFQQASGNTIYF | TGTGCCAGCAGCTTTCAACAGGCCTCCGGAAACACCATATATTTT
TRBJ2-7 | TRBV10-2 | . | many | CASGVGRGGEQYF | TGCGCCAGCGGTGTCGGTCGTGGCGGCGAGCAGTACTTC
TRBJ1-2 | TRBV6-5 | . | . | CASSPDGTSSGYTF | TGTGCCAGCAGTCCGGACGGAACGAGCTCTGGCTACACCTTC
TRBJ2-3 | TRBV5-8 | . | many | CASSQGGSTDTQYF | TGTGCCAGCAGCCAAGGGGGAAGCACAGATACGCAGTATTTT
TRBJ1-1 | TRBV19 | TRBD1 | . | CASSAGQGAPEAFF | TGTGCCAGTAGTGCGGGACAGGGGGCCCCTGAAGCTTTCTTT
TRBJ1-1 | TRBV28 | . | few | CASSSSGTREAFF | TGTGCCAGCAGTTCCTCCGGGACCCGTGAAGCTTTCTTT
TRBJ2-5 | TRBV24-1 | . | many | CATSDPTGLETQYF | TGTGCCACCAGTGACCCCACAGGGTTGGAGACCCAGTACTTC
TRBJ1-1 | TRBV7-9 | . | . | CASSPKAGVKAFF | TGTGCCAGCAGCCCTAAGGCCGGGGTGAAAGCTTTCTTT
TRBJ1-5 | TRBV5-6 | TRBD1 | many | CASSFGGQNNQPQHF | TGTGCCAGCAGCTTCGGGGGACAGAACAATCAGCCCCAGCATTTT
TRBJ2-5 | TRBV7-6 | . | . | CASSLELSGAGETQYF | TGTGCCAGCAGCTTGGAACTTTCGGGGGCGGGGGAGACCCAGTACTTC
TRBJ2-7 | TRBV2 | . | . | CASSGGPTTEQYF | TGTGCCAGCAGCGGGGGACCTACGACCGAGCAGTACTTC
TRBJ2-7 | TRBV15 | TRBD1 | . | CASSLRDSVTYEQYF | TGTGCCAGCAGCTTACGGGACAGCGTTACGTACGAGCAGTACTTC
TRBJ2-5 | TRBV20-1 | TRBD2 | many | CSARDAQAGGQETQYF | TGCAGTGCTAGAGATGCCCAAGCGGGGGGACAAGAGACCCAGTACTTC
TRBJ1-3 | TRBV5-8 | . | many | CASSLEEGRSGNTIYF | TGTGCCAGCAGCTTGGAAGAGGGGAGGTCTGGAAACACCATATATTTT
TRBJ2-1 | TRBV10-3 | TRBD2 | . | CAISLAGGYNEQFF | TGTGCCATCAGCCTAGCGGGAGGCTACAATGAGCAGTTCTTC
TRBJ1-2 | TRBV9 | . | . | CASSVGGRYTF | TGTGCCAGCAGCGTAGGGGGGAGGTACACCTTC
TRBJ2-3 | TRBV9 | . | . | CASSPAAGENRADTQYF | TGTGCCAGCAGCCCAGCCGCGGGGGAAAACAGGGCAGATACGCAGTATTTT
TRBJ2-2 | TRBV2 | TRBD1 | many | CASSELRAGGNTGELFF | TGTGCCAGCAGTGAACTTAGGGCAGGGGGAAACACCGGGGAGCTGTTTTTT
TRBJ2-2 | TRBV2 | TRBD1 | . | CASKQDRGHSGELFF | TGTGCCAGCAAACAGGACAGGGGCCATAGCGGGGAGCTGTTTTTT
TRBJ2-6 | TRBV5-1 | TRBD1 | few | CASSTGGSGANVLTF | TGCGCCAGCAGCACAGGGGGCTCTGGGGCCAACGTCCTGACTTTC